This T cell receptor beta chain was sequenced for a study of blood T cell repertoires in COVID-19. Study as a whole: Samples representing acute and convalescent COVID-19 were sourced from the United States, Italy and Spain.

As handled by the study authors: How many nucleated cells were present was estimated from reference gene primer amplification. TCRdb's table, derived via immunoSEQ multiplex PCR, lists solely in-frame clones and lacks some. V, J and clone size are taken as reported in that table, and D and trimming were inferred from the DNA itself. The data show 300,000 to 350,000 clones, with 80% to 90% seen just once and approximately 4.4% held by the top ten. V was pared by 6 bases and J by 3 bases, with 5 bases of the junction left unmatched. From germline, CDR1 is MNHEY and CDR2 SVGAGI. The CDR3 loop spans 15 amino acids. Categorization into cohorts depended on clinical history that participants reported.

This receptor was obtained from a woman aged 40 to 49 with acute COVID-19. The chain is built from TRBV6-5 and TRBJ2-2; 9 bases match TRBD1. Sequencing used PBMCs or T cells enriched from blood (not recorded which). The CDR3 loop reads CASSRRQGDTGELFF. The CDR3 DNA is TGTGCCAGCAGCCGACGACAGGGGGACACCGGGGAGCTGTTTTTT.